Sequencing of this TCR beta chain was carried out in a study of regulatory T cells in long-lasting Graves disease. Indicated time point: newly diagnosed GD, antithyroid drugs for less than 3 months. PBMC-extracted RNA yielded the TCR library. EDTA tubes received nine milliliters of drawn peripheral blood. Unmatched junction bases numbered 14, after V lost 5 bases and J lost 6 bases. This CDR3 has 16 residues. Germline CDR1 is SGHVS and CDR2 is FNYEAQ. Sequencing libraries for TCR beta were prepared with iRepertoire HTBI primers and Arm-PCR of CDR3 regions. One entry per CDR3 protein, called by TCRdb with MiXCR from the multiplex PCR reads. The sample carries approximately 230,000 distinct CDR3 sequences, roughly 18% recorded once. Concerning this clonotype: Antigen specificity is unknown.

Study conclusions and caveats: Less diverse TCR repertoires were seen in persistent Graves' patients than in newly diagnosed ones. Among persistent patients, a larger number of public clonotypes were shared (over 2,500) than among newly diagnosed patients (approximately 970). The work looked only at peripheral blood and did not look at thyroid tissue.

The source of this sequence is a female donor with Graves disease. This chain links TRBV7-6 with TRBJ2-7, with 9 bases identical to TRBD2. Specimen: peripheral blood mononuclear cells (PBMCs), collected at new diagnosis, from a patient treated with antithyroid drugs. The CDR3 bases are TGTGCCAGCAGCCGCTTCGCGGGAGGGCCCTGGGGCGAGCAGTACTTC. As protein: CASSRFAGGPWGEQYF.